One and the same sample provided the 2 T cell receptor beta chains below, sequenced in a study of shared clonotypes between healthy human individuals. TCRdb's table, derived via immunoSEQ multiplex PCR, lists solely in-frame clones and lacks some. In the table there are around 1.5 million clones, about 98% of which are singletons. The sequenced sample was naive CD4+ T cells sorted from blood. Indicated subset: CD45RA+ positively selected. Source of these receptors: a man aged 30-40 years in good health.

The V and J genes are TRBV30 and TRBJ2-3; 10 bases align to TRBD2. CDR3 length equals 17 residues. J was trimmed by 2 bases and V by 2 bases; bases with no gene match: 10. The V gene's germline CDR1 is GTSNPN and CDR2 SVGIG (reference sequence). CDR3 nucleotides: TGTGCCTGGAGTATCACCCGGACTAGCGGAATCACAGATACGCAGTATTTT. This translates into CAWSITRTSGITDTQYF.

V gene TRBV27 combines with J gene TRBJ2-7; D remains unclear. Germline lookup yields CDR1 MNHEY and CDR2 SMNVEV (reference sequence). The CDR3 is made up of 14 amino acids. V dropped 2 bases and J dropped 2 bases, with 10 bases sitting between them. The CDR3 loop is CASSLVGGPYEQYF. Here the CDR3 DNA reads TGTGCCAGCAGTTTAGTGGGCGGACCCTACGAGCAGTACTTC.